The 23 T cell receptor beta chains given below trace back to one sample, sequenced in a study of CD8+ T cells in alopecia areata. Investigators isolated RNA and reverse transcribed it into cDNA to act as the sequencing template. The table came from immunoSEQ multiplex PCR; TCRdb's copy has only in-frame clones and leaves some out. This sample carries 150,000 to 250,000 clones, nearly 60% of them seen once, and the ten largest clones take 5% to 6%. Documented treatment: oral pan-JAK inhibitor, 5-10 mg twice daily. The source material was CD4+ T cells sorted from blood, sampled at week 24, from a patient treated with tofacitinib. Receptor source: a human donor with alopecia areata.

The rearrangement joins TRBV18 to TRBJ1-2; D unresolved. Germline CDR1 reads KGHSH; CDR2 reads LQKENI. The germline V and J ends were trimmed by 5 bases and 6 bases, with 13 bases remaining between them. The CDR3 has 13 residues. This chain's CDR3 is CASSETETDGYTF. The CDR3 DNA follows: TGTGCCAGCTCAGAGACCGAGACGGATGGCTACACCTTC.

The chain recombines TRBV5-6 with TRBJ2-6; the D is unclear. V lost 1 base, J lost 0 bases, and 8 bases lay in between. Germline V gives CDR1 SGHDT, CDR2 YYEEEE. CDR3 length equals 16 residues. CDR3 coding DNA: TGTGCCAGCAGCTTGATGGCCAGCTCTGGGGCCAACGTCCTGACTTTC. It specifies CASSLMASSGANVLTF.

This clone was recorded a few times. The V gene is TRBV7-2, the J gene TRBJ2-2, with 8 positions matching TRBD1. With 6 bases clipped from V and 4 bases from J, the junction kept 7 bases outside the gene matches. Looked up from germline, CDR1 is SGHTA and CDR2 is FQGNSA. This CDR3 has 15 amino acids. The DNA of the CDR3 is TGTGCCAGCAGTTCCGACAGGGGCGGCACCGGGGAGCTGTTTTTT. The encoded protein is CASSSDRGGTGELFF. Variable domain in full (rest from reference TRBV7-2 and TRBJ2-2): GAGVSQSPSNKVTEKGKDVELRCDPISGHTALYWYRQSLGQGLEFLIYFQGNSAPDKSGLPSDRFSAERTGGSVSTLTIQRTQQEDSAVYLCASSSDRGGTGELFFGEGSRLTVL.

This chain uses TRBV7-2 with TRBJ2-3, with 7 positions matching TRBD2. V lost 1 base and J lost 3; bases outside the gene matches: 1. Per germline, CDR1 SGHTA and CDR2 FQGNSA. The CDR3 extends over 14 amino acids. This chain's CDR3 is CASSLDGGTDTQYF. The CDR3 bases are TGTGCCAGCAGCTTAGACGGGGGGACAGATACGCAGTATTTT.

The chain links TRBV9 to TRBJ2-1, with 10 bases identical to TRBD1. Germline CDR1 and CDR2: SGDLS and YYNGEE. V shed 5 bases and J 5 bases; nucleotides not matched to a gene: 4. The CDR3 runs 14 residues. The CDR3 nucleotides read TGTGCCAGCAGTCCGGGACAGGGGAACAATGAGCAGTTCTTC. It yields the protein CASSPGQGNNEQFF.

This chain links TRBV7-8 with TRBJ2-1, with 9 positions matching TRBD2. The CDR3 has 18 residues. Losses at the gene ends were 4 bases for V and 0 bases for J; bases not matched to a gene: 10. Germline V gives CDR1 SGHVS, CDR2 FQNEAQ. The CDR3 sequence is CASSSSGGLWSSYNEQFF. The CDR3 nucleotides are TGTGCCAGCAGCTCCAGCGGGGGGCTCTGGAGCTCCTACAATGAGCAGTTCTTC.

This clone came up once. This sequence joins TRBV7-6 and TRBJ1-6; 11 bases are shared with TRBD1. The ends lost 5 bases at V and 7 bases at J; junction bases unmatched: 1. The CDR3 length is 14 residues. Germline lookup yields CDR1 SGHVS and CDR2 FNYEAQ. CDR3 sequence: CASSRDRGNSPLHF. The CDR3 bases are TGTGCCAGCAGCCGGGACAGGGGGAATTCACCCCTCCACTTT.

This clone came up a few times. The chain couples TRBV5-1 to TRBJ2-5; 8 nucleotides agree with TRBD1. The CDR3 is 15 residues long. V lost 4 bases to trimming and J lost 1 base; unmatched junction nucleotides: 6. The germline V gene encodes CDR1 SGHRS and CDR2 YFSETQ. The CDR3 DNA is TGCGCCAGCAGCGCAGACAGGGGATTCCAAGAGACCCAGTACTTC. It specifies CASSADRGFQETQYF.

This clone was seen a handful of times. The V gene is TRBV30, the J gene TRBJ1-2; TRBD1 matches at 11 bases. Germline assignment: CDR1 GTSNPN and CDR2 SVGIG (reference sequence). The CDR3 is made up of 17 amino acids. J was trimmed by 5 bases and V by 2 bases; bases with no gene match: 13. CDR3 DNA: TGTGCCTGGAGTCTCTCGGACAGGGGGCGCGGAATATATGGCTACACCTTC. Protein sequence: CAWSLSDRGRGIYGYTF. The entire variable domain, with the rest obtained from reference TRBV30 and TRBJ1-2, is as follows: SQTIHQWPATLVQPVGSPLSLECTVEGTSNPNLYWYRQAAGRGLQLLFYSVGIGQISSEVPQNLSASRPQDRQFILSSKKLLLSDSGFYLCAWSLSDRGRGIYGYTFGSGTRLTVV.

This rearrangement joins TRBV7-2 to TRBJ1-5; perhaps TRBD1 as D (6 bases). V lost 5 bases and J lost 5, with 10 bases in between. The CDR3 totals 13 residues. The germline gives CDR1 SGHTA, CDR2 FQGNSA. CDR3 in amino acids: CASSAGTHQPQHF. CDR3 nucleotides: TGTGCCAGCAGCGCCGGGACACATCAGCCCCAGCATTTT.

The CDR3 DNA reads TGCAGCGTCGCAAGGGGTGAGGAGGAGACCCAGTACTTC. This codes for CSVARGEEETQYF. This chain links TRBV29-1 with TRBJ2-5, with D tentatively TRBD1 (5 bases). With 6 bases removed from V and 5 bases from J, the gap between germline ends came to 16 bases. Germline loops: CDR1 SQVTM, CDR2 ANQGSEA. This CDR3 spans 13 amino acids.

In its sample, this clone was seen a few times. The CDR3 nucleotides are TGCAGTGCTCCTACCACAGATACGCAGTATTTT. It yields the protein CSAPTTDTQYF. The rearrangement joins TRBV20-1 to TRBJ2-3; D uncertain. Germline V gives CDR1 DFQATT, CDR2 SNEGSKA (reference sequence). The ends were cut back, 5 bases at V and 2 bases at J, with 5 bases in the middle. The CDR3 spans 11 residues.

This rearrangement joins TRBV5-1 to TRBJ1-2; D ambiguous. The germline CDR1 and CDR2 sequences are SGHRS and YFSETQ. The CDR3 extends over 17 amino acids. V dropped 0 bases and J dropped 3 bases, with 18 bases sitting between them. The CDR3 nucleotides read TGCGCCAGCAGCTTGGAGCCGGCTCTGTCCTTCTACTATGGCTACACCTTC. Translated, it gives CASSLEPALSFYYGYTF.

The V call is TRBV27, the J call TRBJ2-5; D unclear. CDR3 length: 12 amino acids. Looked up from germline, CDR1 is MNHEY and CDR2 is SMNVEV (reference sequence). Trimming shortened V by 4 bases and J by 4 bases, and 7 bases separated the two germline ends. In DNA, the CDR3 is TGTGCCAGCAGTTCAACCCGAGAGACCCAGTACTTC. It encodes CASSSTRETQYF.

This chain connects TRBV7-2 to TRBJ1-2; the D is unclear. Per the germline V gene, CDR1 is SGHTA and CDR2 is FQGNSA. CDR3 length: 13 amino acids. The ends were cut back, 2 bases at V and 11 bases at J, with 15 bases in the middle. CDR3 sequence: CASSLLRDGNYTF. The DNA of the CDR3 is TGTGCCAGCAGCTTACTCCGTGACGGGAATTACACCTTC.

The rearrangement joins TRBV5-1 to TRBJ2-5; D is unresolved. The CDR3 covers 14 residues. Trimming pared 4 bases from V and 2 bases from J, leaving 12 bases between. Germline V gene sequence: CDR1 SGHRS, CDR2 YFSETQ. CDR3 DNA: TGCGCCAGCAGCGTCGGGTCTGCTCAAGAGACCCAGTACTTC. It encodes CASSVGSAQETQYF.

Only a few counts were recorded for this clone. The chain combines TRBV25-1 with TRBJ2-3; TRBD2 agrees at 12 bases. The germline gives CDR1 MGHDK, CDR2 SYGVNS. With V trimmed by 2 bases and J by 0 bases, 6 bases remained unmatched. The CDR3 has 18 amino acids. The CDR3, as DNA: TGTGCCAGCAGTGAAGGCCCCCTAGCGGGGGGGAGCACAGATACGCAGTATTTT. Encoded protein: CASSEGPLAGGSTDTQYF.

Only one count was recorded for this clone. The chain is built from TRBV30 and TRBJ2-7; TRBD1 might be the D (5 bases). Germline CDR1 and CDR2: GTSNPN and SVGIG (reference sequence). V lost 2 bases to trimming and J lost 3 bases, with 8 bases between them. The CDR3 totals 12 residues. CDR3 coding DNA: TGTGCCTGGAGTCGCGACAGCTACGAGCAGTACTTC. Translation: CAWSRDSYEQYF. Supplemented by reference TRBV30 and TRBJ2-7, the full variable domain reads SQTIHQWPATLVQPVGSPLSLECTVEGTSNPNLYWYRQAAGRGLQLLFYSVGIGQISSEVPQNLSASRPQDRQFILSSKKLLLSDSGFYLCAWSRDSYEQYFGPGTRLTVT.

The CDR3 DNA reads TGTGCCACCAGCAGAGATAGGGGACCCACAGGGTACGGCTACACCTTC. As protein: CATSRDRGPTGYGYTF. The chain recombines TRBV15 with TRBJ1-2; D possibly corresponds to TRBD1 (6 bases). V was pared by 0 bases and J by 8 bases, with 19 bases between. The CDR3 has 16 amino acids. Per the germline V gene, CDR1 is LNHNV and CDR2 is YYDKDF (reference sequence). The entire variable domain, with the rest obtained from reference TRBV15 and TRBJ1-2, is as follows: DAMVIQNPRYQVTQFGKPVTLSCSQTLNHNVMYWYQQKSSQAPKLLFHYYDKDFNNEADTPDNFQSRRPNTSFCFLDIRSPGLGDTAMYLCATSRDRGPTGYGYTFGSGTRLTVV.

The chain links TRBV5-1 to TRBJ2-3, with D perhaps matching TRBD2 (6 bases). The germline V and J ends were trimmed by 1 base and 0 bases, with 9 bases remaining between them. The CDR3 contains 15 residues. Germline CDR1 is SGHRS and CDR2 is YFSETQ. CDR3 protein: CASSLLRGSTDTQYF. The CDR3 DNA reads TGCGCCAGCAGCTTGCTGCGGGGAAGCACAGATACGCAGTATTTT.

The DNA of the CDR3 is TGTGCCAGCAGTGACGCAGGGGGTGGCTACACCTTC. This encodes CASSDAGGGYTF. This rearrangement joins TRBV6-4 to TRBJ1-2; TRBD1 aligns across 7 bases. CDR3 length: 12 residues. V trimming: 2 bases; J trimming: 7 bases; junction bases outside the gene matches: 1. CDR1 and CDR2 (germline): MRHNA, SNTAGT.

V gene TRBV14 combines with J gene TRBJ2-1; possible D gene TRBD2, 6 bases. V was cut by 1 base and J by 4 bases, with 11 bases left in between. Germline V gene data show CDR1 as SGHDN and CDR2 as FVKESK. The CDR3 is made up of 15 amino acids. CDR3 residues: CASSQGPGRYNEQFF. Here the CDR3 DNA reads TGTGCCAGCAGCCAAGGGCCGGGGAGGTACAATGAGCAGTTCTTC.

V usage is TRBV5-1 and J usage is TRBJ2-6, with a possible D match to TRBD2 (5 bases). V lost 0 bases and J lost 2, with 9 bases in between. CDR1 is SGHRS, CDR2 YFSETQ, per germline. This CDR3 has 16 residues. The CDR3 DNA follows: TGCGCCAGCAGCTTGGAGGGAGCCCCTGGGGCCAACGTCCTGACTTTC. This translates into CASSLEGAPGANVLTF.